This TCR beta chain was documented in a study of blood T cells in healthy people across ages (dated by TCRdb to the mid-2010s). Turning to the overall study: In model experiments, template switching captured roughly one uniquely barcoded TCR beta cDNA molecule for every two T cells. To track age-related changes in TCR beta repertoire diversity, the study relied on deep sequencing normalized with unique cDNA molecular identifiers. The donors were split into four age groups: young (average around 16 years), middle-aged (over 35), aged (around 67) and long-lived (over 80). To avoid experimental bias, donors of different ages were randomly spread across the sequencing lanes. For two donors (one aged 18 to 30 and one aged 80 or older), the study analyzed two additional independent replicas of 1 million unique cDNA reads from the same blood draw. General conclusions and limits of the study: Observed TCR beta diversity per million T cells fell roughly linearly with age, and a significant reduction was already apparent by age roughly 40. Estimates of total diversity based on one million sequenced T cells were regarded as lower bounds and as underestimates. The long-lived group showed more naive CD4+ T cells, fewer expanded clones and increased TCR diversity than the aged group, suggesting age selection. Observed TCR beta diversity correlated strongly with the percentage of naive T cells measured by flow cytometry. Conclusive comparison of naive and antigen-experienced compartments was prevented by the profiling of bulk unsorted PBMCs. Because the CMV infection status of the donors was unknown, age-related changes in expanded clonotypes may potentially have been confounded.

Remarks on this clonotype: Its antigen specificity is not known. Base-call qualities are not available, and no considerably larger clone is one nucleotide away.

Systemically healthy Caucasian individuals from Russia, approximately 39 in total and aged 6 to 90 years, were included as donors. Each donor gave around 9.5 milliliters of peripheral blood, collected into EDTA-treated Vacutainer tubes. Ficoll-Paque density-gradient centrifugation was used to isolate PBMCs, with at least 7 million per sample. Total RNA was extracted from PBMCs with Trizol reagent, with at least 5 micrograms obtained per sample. The percentages of naive CD45RAhigh/CD27high T cells were determined by flow cytometry on a PBMC aliquot from every donor. Including cysteine and phenylalanine, the CDR3 has 14 amino acids. Kept here is only the CDR3 DNA, which spans 42 bases and is read in frame from base 1. Based on the germline V gene (reference sequence), the CDR1 and CDR2 sequences are DFQATT and SNEGSKA. From V the trimming removes 6 bases and from J it removes 2 bases, while the gene matches leave 9 bases of the junction unaccounted for.

Library preparation used 5' RACE. Instrument on record: Illumina HiSeq 2500. A second about 7 to 11 cycle PCR used a sample-barcoded 5' primer and a J-beta primer mix. Each TCR beta cDNA molecule received a unique molecular identifier from a template-switch 5' adaptor carrying 12 random nucleotides. At least 2.5 million CDR3-containing paired-end reads were obtained from each sample. All of the RNA was converted into first-strand cDNA using the Mint cDNA synthesis kit, with a TRBC-specific oligonucleotide serving as the primer. Following uracil-DNA glycosylase treatment, all cDNA underwent a first 18-cycle PCR with the universal primers M1SS and BC2_uni_R. Per the authors' processing: For normalization, 1 million high-quality reads, each with a distinct molecular identifier, were randomly selected from each sample. Instead of being binned into consensus sequences, reads that shared molecular identifiers were thrown out. MiTCR, run with a Q25 quality threshold and the strictest error-elimination algorithm, handled CDR3 identification, clonotype clustering and error correction. A nonparametric unseen species model using Euler transformation provided a lower-bound estimate of total TCR beta diversity. TCRdb reanalyzed the raw reads on its own, using fastp at Q25 for trimming and MiXCR for clone calling, and kept in-frame beta chains. Records with the same CDR3 protein are collapsed into one entry carrying the most frequent genes and DNA. The authors' filters were not applied to this entry. The sample contains over 1,500,000 distinct CDR3 sequences, roughly 50% of them found a single time. The ten largest clones add up to 2% to 2.5% of the sample.

The chain joins TRBV20-1 to TRBJ1-2; 7 junctional bases match TRBD1. Sequencing input: blood. This clonotype was sampled from a woman between 40 and 55 years old in good health. At the DNA level, the sequence is TGCAGTGCGTTCTCAGGGGGATACAACTATGGCTACACCTTC. It codes for CSAFSGGYNYGYTF.